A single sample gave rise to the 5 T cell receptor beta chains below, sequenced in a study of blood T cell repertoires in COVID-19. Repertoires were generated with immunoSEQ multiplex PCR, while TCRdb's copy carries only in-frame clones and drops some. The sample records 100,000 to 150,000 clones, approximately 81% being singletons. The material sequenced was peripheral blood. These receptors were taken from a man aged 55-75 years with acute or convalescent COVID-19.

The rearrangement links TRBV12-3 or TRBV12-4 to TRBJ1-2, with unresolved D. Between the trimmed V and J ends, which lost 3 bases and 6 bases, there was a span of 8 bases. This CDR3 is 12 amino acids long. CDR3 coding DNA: TGTGCCAGCAGTTTTTACGGGGATGGCTACACCTTC. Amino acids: CASSFYGDGYTF.

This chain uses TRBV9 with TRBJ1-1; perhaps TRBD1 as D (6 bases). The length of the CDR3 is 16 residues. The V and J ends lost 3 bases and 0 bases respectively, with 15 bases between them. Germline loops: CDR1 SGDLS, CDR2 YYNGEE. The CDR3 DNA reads TGTGCCAGCAGCGCCCGGGACAACGTGTTGAACACTGAAGCTTTCTTT. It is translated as CASSARDNVLNTEAFF.

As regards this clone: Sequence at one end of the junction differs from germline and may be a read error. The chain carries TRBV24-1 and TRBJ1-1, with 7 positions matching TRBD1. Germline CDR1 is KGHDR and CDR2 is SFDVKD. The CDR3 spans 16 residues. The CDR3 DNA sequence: TGTGCCACCAGTGTTTTGTCAGGGGGAGTTCCTTCCGCGTCTTTCTTT. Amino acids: CATSVLSGGVPSASFF.

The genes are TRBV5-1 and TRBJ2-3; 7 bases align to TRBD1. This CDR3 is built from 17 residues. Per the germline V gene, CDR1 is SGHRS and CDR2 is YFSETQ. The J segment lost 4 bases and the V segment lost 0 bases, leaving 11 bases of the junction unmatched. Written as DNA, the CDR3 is TGCGCCAGCAGCTTGGGATGGGGACAGCGAACCCCAGATACGCAGTATTTT. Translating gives CASSLGWGQRTPDTQYF.

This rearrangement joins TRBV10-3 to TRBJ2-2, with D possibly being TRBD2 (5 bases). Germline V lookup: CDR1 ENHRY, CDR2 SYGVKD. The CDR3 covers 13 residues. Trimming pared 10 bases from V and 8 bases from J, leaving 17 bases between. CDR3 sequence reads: CASSKEVAGELFF. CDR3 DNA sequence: TGTGCCAGCTCGAAGGAGGTGGCGGGGGAGCTGTTTTTT.